The entry below describes one TCR beta chain. The authors sorted CD4+ naive, central memory, regulatory and stem cell-like memory cells via CD45RO/CCR7/CD25/CD127/CD95/CD27. Germline V lookup: CDR1 MNHEY, CDR2 SVGAGI. The length of the CDR3 is 14 residues. Trimming cost V 6 bases and J 4 bases, with 15 bases left between them. This specimen comes from a study of beta chain features in type 1 diabetes. Expressed TCRB transcripts got sequenced, as all isolated RNA was reverse transcribed. Average reads for naive, central memory and regulatory T cell samples were about 3.57 million. Clones were read by immunoSEQ multiplex PCR, and TCRdb kept only the in-frame ones, dropping some. Of under 450,000 clones in the sample, roughly 13% were seen once.

The TCR sequence derives from a man aged 25 to 45 in good health. Material: naive CD4+ T cells from blood. The V and J genes are TRBV6-5 and TRBJ2-5; the D gene could be TRBD1 or TRBD2 (5 bases each). CDR3: CASRQGVERETQYF. CDR3 in DNA: TGTGCCAGCAGGCAGGGAGTTGAAAGAGAGACCCAGTACTTC.